This record covers a single TCR beta chain. Its antigen is unknown. Generated by immunoSEQ multiplex PCR, the TCRdb table keeps only in-frame clones and is missing some. The repertoire holds about 59,000 clones, 90% to 95% seen once, with about 19% in the top ten. This sample was taken from a study of OX40 agonist ivuxolimab in advanced cancers. Looking at the study overall: Patients got intravenous ivuxolimab at 0.01 to 10 mg/kg every 2 weeks. Partial responses were seen in three patients, one with hepatocellular carcinoma and two with cutaneous melanoma.

Study observations and caveats: Mean expanded clone counts were higher in CD8+ than CD4+ T cells.

This sequence was found in an adult with an advanced solid tumor such as melanoma, head and neck, liver or kidney cancer. Material: CD4+ or CD8+ T cells sorted from blood, obtained in a trial of the OX40 agonist ivuxolimab.

CDR3 nucleotide sequence: TGTGCCAGCAGCCTAGGGGGGCTCGGCTATGGCTACACCTTC. This sequence encodes CASSLGGLGYGYTF. The V call is TRBV7-9, the J call TRBJ1-2; maybe TRBD1 (6 bases). The CDR3 loop spans 14 amino acids. CDR1 SEHNR and CDR2 FQNEAQ come from the germline V gene (reference sequence). V lost 5 bases and J lost 4, with 14 bases in between.